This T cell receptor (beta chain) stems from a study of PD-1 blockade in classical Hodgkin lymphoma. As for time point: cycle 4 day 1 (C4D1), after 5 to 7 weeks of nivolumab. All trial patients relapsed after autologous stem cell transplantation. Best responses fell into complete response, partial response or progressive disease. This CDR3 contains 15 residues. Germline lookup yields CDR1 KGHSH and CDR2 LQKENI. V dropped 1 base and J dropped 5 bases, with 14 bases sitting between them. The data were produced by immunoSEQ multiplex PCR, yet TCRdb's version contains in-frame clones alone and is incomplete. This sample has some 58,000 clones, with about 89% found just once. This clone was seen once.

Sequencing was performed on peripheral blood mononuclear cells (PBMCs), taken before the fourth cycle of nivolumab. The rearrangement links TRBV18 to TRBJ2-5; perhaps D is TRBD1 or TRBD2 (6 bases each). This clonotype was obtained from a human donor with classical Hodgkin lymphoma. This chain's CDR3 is CASSPLRRRGETQYF. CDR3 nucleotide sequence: TGTGCCAGCTCACCACTACGACGGAGGGGGGAGACCCAGTACTTC.